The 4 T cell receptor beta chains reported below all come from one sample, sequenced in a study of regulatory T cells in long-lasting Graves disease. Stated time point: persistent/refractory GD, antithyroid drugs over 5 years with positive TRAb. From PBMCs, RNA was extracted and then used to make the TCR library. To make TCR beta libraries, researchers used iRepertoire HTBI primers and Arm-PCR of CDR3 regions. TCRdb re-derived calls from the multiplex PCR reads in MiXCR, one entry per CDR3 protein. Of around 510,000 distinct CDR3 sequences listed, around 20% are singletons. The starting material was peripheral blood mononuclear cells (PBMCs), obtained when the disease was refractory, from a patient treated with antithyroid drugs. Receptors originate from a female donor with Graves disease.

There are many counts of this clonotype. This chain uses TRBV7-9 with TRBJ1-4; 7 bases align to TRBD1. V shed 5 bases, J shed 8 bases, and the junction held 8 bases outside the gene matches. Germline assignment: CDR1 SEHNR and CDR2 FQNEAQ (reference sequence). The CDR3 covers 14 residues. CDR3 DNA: TGTGCCAGCAGCACCGGACAGGTTCGAGAAAAACTGTTTTTT. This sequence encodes CASSTGQVREKLFF.

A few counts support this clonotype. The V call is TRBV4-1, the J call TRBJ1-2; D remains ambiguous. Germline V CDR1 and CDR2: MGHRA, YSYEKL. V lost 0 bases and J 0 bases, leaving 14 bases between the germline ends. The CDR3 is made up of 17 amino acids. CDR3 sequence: CASSQEEGILSNYGYTF. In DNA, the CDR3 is TGCGCCAGCAGCCAAGAAGAAGGGATCCTTTCTAACTATGGCTACACCTTC.

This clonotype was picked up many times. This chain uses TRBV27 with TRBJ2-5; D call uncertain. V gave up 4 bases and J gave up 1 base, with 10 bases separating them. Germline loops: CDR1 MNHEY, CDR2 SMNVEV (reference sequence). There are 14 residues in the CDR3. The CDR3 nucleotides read TGTGCCAGCAGTTCCCGCAGGACCCAAGAGACCCAGTACTTC. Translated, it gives CASSSRRTQETQYF.

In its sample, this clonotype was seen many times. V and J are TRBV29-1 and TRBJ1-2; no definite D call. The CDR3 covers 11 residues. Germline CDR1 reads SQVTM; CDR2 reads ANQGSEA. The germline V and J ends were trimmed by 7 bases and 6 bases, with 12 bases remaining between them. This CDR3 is CSAWTDDGYTF. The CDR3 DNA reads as TGCAGCGCCTGGACGGATGATGGCTACACCTTC.